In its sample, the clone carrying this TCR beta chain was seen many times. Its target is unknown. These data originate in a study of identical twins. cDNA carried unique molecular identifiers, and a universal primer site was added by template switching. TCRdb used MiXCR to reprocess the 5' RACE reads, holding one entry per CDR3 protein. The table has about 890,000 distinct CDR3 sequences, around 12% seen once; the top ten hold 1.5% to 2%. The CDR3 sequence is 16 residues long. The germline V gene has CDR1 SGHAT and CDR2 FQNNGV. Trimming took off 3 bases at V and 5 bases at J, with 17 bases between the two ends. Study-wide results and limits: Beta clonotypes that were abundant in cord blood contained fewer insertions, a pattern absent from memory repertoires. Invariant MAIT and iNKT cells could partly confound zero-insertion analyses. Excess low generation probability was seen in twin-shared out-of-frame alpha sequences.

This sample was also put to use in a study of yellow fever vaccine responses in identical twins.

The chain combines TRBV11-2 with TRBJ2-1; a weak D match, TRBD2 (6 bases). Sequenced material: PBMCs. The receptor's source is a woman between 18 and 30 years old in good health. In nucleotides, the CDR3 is TGTGCCAGCAGCTTGGCCGGGGGTCTGCCTGACAATGAGCAGTTCTTC. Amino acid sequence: CASSLAGGLPDNEQFF.